This TCR beta chain came from a study of shared clonotypes between healthy human individuals. Naive CD8 cells were CD45RO-negative, positively selected for CCR7, excluding terminally differentiated effector memory CD45RA+ cells. Germline lookup yields CDR1 MGHRA and CDR2 YSYEKL. CDR3 length: 12 amino acids. The ends were cut back, 4 bases at V and 3 bases at J, with 7 bases in the middle. Whole-study results and caveats: A reduction in generation probabilities was seen for non-shared clonotypes relative to those shared by all four donors.

Here immunoSEQ multiplex PCR was the method, and the copy in TCRdb shows in-frame clones only, minus some. Of hundreds of thousands of clones in the sample, 98% were seen once. On this clone: Its antigen is not known.

Specimen: naive CD8+ T cells sorted from blood. This clonotype originated in a man younger than 45 in good health. The genes are TRBV4-1 and TRBJ2-7; TRBD2 is a possible D gene (5 bases). The CDR3 DNA reads as TGCGCCAGCAGCCCTGACTACTACGAGCAGTACTTC. Translating it yields CASSPDYYEQYF.